The present T cell receptor beta chain was sequenced within a study of relationships among human T cell subsets. TCR alpha and beta CDR3s were amplified from mRNA by semiquantitative ARM-PCR. In ARM-PCR, communal superprimers followed tagged nested gene-specific primers for exponential amplification. MiXCR, run by TCRdb on the multiplex PCR reads, gives a single entry per CDR3 protein. The sample shows fewer than 15,000 distinct CDR3 sequences, approximately 60% of them seen only once. The CDR3 sequence is 14 residues long. Germline V gives CDR1 SGHAT, CDR2 FQNNGV. V was pared by 6 bases and J by 3 bases, with 12 bases between. Study results and caveats: Clones with over 100 reads held over 55% of CD8+ cytotoxic sequences.

This clonotype has more than one count but fewer than ten. Its specificity is unknown. Anti-CD25 beads selected CD4+CD25+ regulatory T cells from positively selected CD4+ cells. This chain connects TRBV11-2 to TRBJ1-5; D remains ambiguous. The sequenced material came from Tregs sorted from blood. The origin of this receptor is a middle-aged man in good health. The CDR3 sequence is CASSPGQANQPQHF. The CDR3 DNA sequence: TGTGCCAGCAGTCCCGGGCAGGCCAATCAGCCCCAGCATTTT.